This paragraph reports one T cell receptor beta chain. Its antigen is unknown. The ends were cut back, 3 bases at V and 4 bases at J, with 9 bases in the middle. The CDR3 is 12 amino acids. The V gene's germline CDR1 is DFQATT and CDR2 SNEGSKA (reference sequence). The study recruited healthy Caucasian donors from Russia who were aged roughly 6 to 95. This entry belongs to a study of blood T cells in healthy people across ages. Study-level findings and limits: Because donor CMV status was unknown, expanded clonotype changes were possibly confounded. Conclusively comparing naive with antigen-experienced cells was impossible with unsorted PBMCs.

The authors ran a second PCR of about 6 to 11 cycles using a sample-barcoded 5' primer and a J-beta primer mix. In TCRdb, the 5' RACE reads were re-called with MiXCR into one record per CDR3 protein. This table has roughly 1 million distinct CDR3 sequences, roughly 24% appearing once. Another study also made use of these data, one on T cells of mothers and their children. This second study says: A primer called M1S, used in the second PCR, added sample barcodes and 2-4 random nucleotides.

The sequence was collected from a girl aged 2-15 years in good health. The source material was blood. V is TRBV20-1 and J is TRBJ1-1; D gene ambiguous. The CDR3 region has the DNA TGCAGTGCTAGCCGGGGTCCCACTGAAGCTTTCTTT. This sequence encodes CSASRGPTEAFF.